This T cell receptor (beta chain) comes out of a study of cytomegalovirus exposure and HLA in healthy donors. Study-level results: Most CMV-associated TCR beta chains were later found to appear HLA-restricted. With high specificity and sensitivity, the classifier reportedly diagnosed cytomegalovirus status. Later examination showed HLA-associated TCR beta chains had greater clonal expansion than equally common others. The sole available immune exposure information was CMV serostatus.

As for this clone: What it recognizes is unknown.

It was with 60 Vbeta and 13 Jbeta primers that the PCR ran. Sequenced by immunoSEQ multiplex PCR; TCRdb stores in-frame clones only, minus some. The sample lists some 140,000 clones; 80% to 85% were seen once. CDR1 is SGHTA and CDR2 is FQGTGA in the germline V gene. Between the trimmed V and J ends, which lost 5 bases and 0 bases, there was a span of 16 bases. CDR3 length equals 17 residues. Sequenced material: PBMCs. The chain combines TRBV7-3 with TRBJ2-2; possible D gene TRBD1, 6 bases. This sequence was found in a male donor in good health and CMV-seropositive. In DNA, the CDR3 is TGTGCCAGCAGCAAAAGGGGGACACCTACGAACACCGGGGAGCTGTTTTTT. Its translation: CASSKRGTPTNTGELFF.